This TCR beta chain derives from a study of blood T cells in healthy people across ages (dated by TCRdb to 2014 to 2015). Regarding the research as a whole: Template switching captured roughly one uniquely barcoded TCR beta cDNA molecule per two T cells in model experiments. The study measured age-related changes in TCR beta repertoire diversity using deep sequencing normalized with unique cDNA molecular identifiers. The donors were split into four age groups: young (average around 17 years), middle-aged (roughly 42), aged (around 67) and long-lived (under 85). To avoid experimental bias, donors of different ages were distributed randomly across sequencing lanes. Two additional independent replicas of 1 million unique cDNA reads from the same blood draw were analyzed for two donors (one aged 18 to 29 and one aged 80 or older).

Donors were roughly 40 systemically healthy Caucasian individuals from Russia aged about 6 to 100 years. Roughly 10 milliliters of peripheral blood were drawn from each donor into EDTA-treated Vacutainer tubes. Ficoll-Paque density-gradient centrifugation was used to isolate PBMCs, with at least 7 million obtained per sample. Trizol reagent was used to extract total RNA from PBMCs, with at least 5.5 micrograms per sample. For every donor, flow cytometry on a PBMC aliquot measured the percentage of naive CD45RAhigh/CD27high T cells. Libraries were prepared through 5' RACE. The second PCR ran for roughly 7 to 12 cycles and used a J-beta primer mix along with a sample-barcoded 5' primer. A unique molecular identifier was introduced onto each TCR beta cDNA molecule by a template-switch 5' adaptor carrying 12 random nucleotides. Each sample yielded at least 2.5 million CDR3-containing paired-end reads. All of the RNA was converted into first-strand cDNA using the Mint cDNA synthesis kit, with a TRBC-specific oligonucleotide serving as the primer. All cDNA was treated with uracil-DNA glycosylase and then went through a first 18-cycle PCR with the universal primers M1SS and BC2_uni_R. The authors' analysis ran thus. For normalization, 1 million high-quality reads, each with a distinct molecular identifier, were randomly selected from each sample. Instead of being binned into consensus sequences, reads that shared molecular identifiers were thrown out. MiTCR, with a Q25 quality threshold and the strictest error-elimination algorithm, was used for CDR3 identification, clonotype clustering and error correction. A nonparametric unseen species model using Euler transformation provided a lower-bound estimate of total TCR beta diversity. TCRdb ran its own pipeline on the public reads, namely fastp trimming at Q25 and MiXCR clone calling, and kept in-frame beta chains. Here each entry gathers all rows of one CDR3 protein and keeps the most common genes and DNA. The V and J calls and clone size come from TCRdb's table, not from the authors' own analysis. Counted in this sample were 1.5 million to 2 million distinct CDR3 sequences; about two fifths of them appeared once. Roughly 23% of the sample is in the top ten clones.

Study-wide conclusions, independent of this receptor: Since profiling was done on bulk unsorted PBMCs, naive and antigen-experienced compartments could not be conclusively compared. The percentage of naive T cells measured by flow cytometry correlated strongly with observed TCR beta diversity. Observed TCR beta diversity per million T cells fell roughly linearly with age, and a significant reduction was already apparent by age around 39. Estimates of total diversity based on one million sequenced T cells were regarded as lower bounds and as underestimates. Compared with the aged group, more naive CD4+ T cells, fewer expanded clones and increased TCR diversity were shown by the long-lived group, suggesting age selection. Because the CMV infection status of the donors was unknown, age-related changes in expanded clonotypes may potentially have been confounded.

The V end loses 7 bases and the J end loses 15 bases, and a stretch of 16 bases separates them. CDR1 and CDR2, per the germline V gene, are SNHLY and FYNNEI. From the cysteine up to the phenylalanine, the CDR3 has a length of 11 residues. Just CDR3 DNA is preserved here, 33 bases in frame from base 1. With regard to this clonotype: It has no known antigen specificity. No clone much larger than this one lies a single base away; base qualities are absent.

The V and J genes are TRBV2 and TRBJ2-1, with TRBD1 as a weak D call on 6 bases. Sequenced sample: blood. This receptor was taken from a human donor in good health. The nucleotides read TGTGCCAGCAACTCAGGGGAGAGTAGGTTCTTC. Translated, this gives CASNSGESRFF.